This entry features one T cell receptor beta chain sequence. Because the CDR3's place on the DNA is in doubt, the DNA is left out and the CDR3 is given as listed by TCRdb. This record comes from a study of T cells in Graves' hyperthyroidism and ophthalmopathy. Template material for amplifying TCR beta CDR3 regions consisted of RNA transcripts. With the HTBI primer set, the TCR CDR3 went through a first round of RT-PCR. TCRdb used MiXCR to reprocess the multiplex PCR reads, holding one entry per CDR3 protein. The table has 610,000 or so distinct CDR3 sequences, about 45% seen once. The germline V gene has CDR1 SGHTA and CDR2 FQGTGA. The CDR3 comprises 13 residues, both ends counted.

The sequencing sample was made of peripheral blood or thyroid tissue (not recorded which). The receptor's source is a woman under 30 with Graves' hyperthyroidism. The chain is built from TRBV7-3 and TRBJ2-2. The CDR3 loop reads CASSLTPKGSCFF.